This T cell receptor beta chain derives from a study of T cell responses to AZD1222 COVID-19 vaccine. With respect to this clone: The antigen is unknown.

Assay: immunoSEQ multiplex PCR; the TCRdb copy retains only in-frame clones and omits some. The sample contains 160,000 or so clones, about nine tenths of which appear only once. Germline V gives CDR1 WSHSY, CDR2 SAAADI. The ends lost 4 bases at V and 1 base at J; junction bases unmatched: 3. This CDR3 spans 14 amino acids. Study results and caveats: Repertoire samples came only from after the peak T cell response. Two doses of AZD1222 preceded a rise in Spike-specific TCR breadth and depth. Females made up more of the donors, who were largely white British, and clonal diversity may have come out too low. Among those given AZD1222, only five to seven were seropositive at baseline.

The chain uses TRBV10-2 and TRBJ1-1, with 7 nucleotides matching TRBD1. The specimen was peripheral blood, collected 28 days after the second dose of the MenACWY control vaccine. This receptor was obtained from an adult who received the MenACWY meningococcal vaccine as a control. CDR3: CASSGDRPNTEAFF. CDR3 nucleotides: TGCGCCAGCAGTGGGGACAGACCGAACACTGAAGCTTTCTTT.